Shown below are 8 T cell receptor beta chains from a single sample sequenced in a study of cytomegalovirus exposure and HLA in healthy donors. Primers included in the PCR were 60 Vbeta and 13 Jbeta primers. The method was immunoSEQ multiplex PCR; TCRdb's version includes in-frame clones alone and lacks a portion of them. The sample yields 150,000 to 200,000 clones, around 81% seen once. The sequencing input was PBMCs. All receptors come from a man between 18 and 35 years old in good health and CMV-seronegative.

The chain links TRBV4-3 to TRBJ1-1; D is undetermined. Germline V gene lookup returns CDR1 LGHNA and CDR2 YSLEER. The CDR3 contains 14 residues. V lost 5 bases to trimming and J lost 4 bases, with 14 bases between them. CDR3 nucleotide sequence: TGCGCCAGCAGCGGAGGACTATTCAGCACTGAAGCTTTCTTT. Translation: CASSGGLFSTEAFF.

The chain is built from TRBV7-8 and TRBJ2-4; D is perhaps TRBD2 (7 bases). This CDR3 is 20 amino acids long. CDR1 and CDR2 (germline): SGHVS, FQNEAQ. V lost 0 bases and J 1 base, leaving 22 bases between the germline ends. The CDR3 spells CASSLARGAGVPKAKNIQYF. CDR3 coding DNA: TGTGCCAGCAGCTTAGCCCGGGGGGCAGGGGTCCCCAAGGCCAAAAACATTCAGTACTTC.

This chain joins TRBV5-1 and TRBJ1-2, with no clear D. CDR1 SGHRS and CDR2 YFSETQ come from the germline V gene. This CDR3 spans 14 amino acids. V was shortened by 2 bases and J by 1 base, with 9 bases between the two germline ends. The CDR3 reads CASSLRQDNYGYTF. The CDR3 coding sequence is TGCGCCAGCAGCTTACGTCAGGATAACTATGGCTACACCTTC.

With respect to this clone: This same CDR3 is encoded by further DNA sequences in the sample. V gene TRBV9 combines with J gene TRBJ1-2, with TRBD1 as a possible D gene (6 bases). V shed 0 bases and J shed 2 bases, with 11 bases lying between them. The CDR3 runs to 15 residues. Germline CDR1 and CDR2: SGDLS and YYNGEE. CDR3 sequence: CASSVAPTGNYGYTF. For the CDR3, the DNA is TGTGCCAGCAGCGTAGCCCCTACAGGGAACTATGGCTACACCTTC.

This chain links TRBV27 with TRBJ1-2; TRBD1 aligns across 7 bases. CDR1 is MNHEY and CDR2 is SMNVEV in the germline V gene (reference sequence). Trimming at V came to 5 bases and at J to 4 bases, leaving 10 bases not matched to a gene. The CDR3 consists of 15 residues. CDR3 residues: CASSPEGAQIYGYTF. The DNA for the CDR3 is TGTGCCAGCAGTCCGGAGGGGGCGCAGATCTATGGCTACACCTTC.

This clone has a handful of counts. CDR3 amino acids: CASSSLRDRGETQYF. The CDR3 DNA reads as TGTGCCAGCAGCTCCCTCCGGGACAGGGGTGAGACCCAGTACTTC. V gene TRBV5-4 combines with J gene TRBJ2-5, with 10 positions matching TRBD1. There are 15 residues in the CDR3. J gave up 5 bases and V 3 bases, and 7 bases lay outside the gene matches. Germline V gene lookup returns CDR1 SGHNT and CDR2 YYREEE (reference sequence).

The chain recombines TRBV18 with TRBJ2-1, with D possibly TRBD2 on 5 matching bases. Germline values: CDR1 KGHSH, CDR2 LQKENI. Trimming pared 0 bases from V and 0 bases from J, leaving 9 bases between. This CDR3 contains 16 residues. CDR3 DNA: TGTGCCAGCTCACCACCATCAGCGGCCTCCTACAATGAGCAGTTCTTC. It specifies CASSPPSAASYNEQFF.

The V and J genes are TRBV25-1 and TRBJ1-5; 8 bases map to TRBD1. The ends lost 2 bases at V and 9 bases at J; junction bases unmatched: 6. This CDR3 has 14 residues. Germline V gene data show CDR1 as MGHDK and CDR2 as SYGVNS. The CDR3 loop is CASSERQGTGPQHF. For the CDR3, the DNA is TGTGCCAGCAGTGAACGACAGGGGACCGGGCCCCAGCATTTT.